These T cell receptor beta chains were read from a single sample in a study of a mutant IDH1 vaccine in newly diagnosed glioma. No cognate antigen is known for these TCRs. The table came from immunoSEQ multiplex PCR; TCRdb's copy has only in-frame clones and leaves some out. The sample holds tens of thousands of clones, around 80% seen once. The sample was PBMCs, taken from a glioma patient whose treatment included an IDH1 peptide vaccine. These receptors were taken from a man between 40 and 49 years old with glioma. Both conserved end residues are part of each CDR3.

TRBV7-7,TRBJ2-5,CASSQGGAYQETQYF
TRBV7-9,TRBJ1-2,CASSLYSKDYGYTF
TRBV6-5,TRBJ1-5,CASSNYREPQHF
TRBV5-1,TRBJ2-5,CASSLAGAAIGETQYF
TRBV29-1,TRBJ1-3,CSVEQGQSNTIYF
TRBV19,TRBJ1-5,CASSIGLSQHF
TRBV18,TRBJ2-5,CASSPGLAEETQYF
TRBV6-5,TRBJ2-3,CASSYGRADTQYF
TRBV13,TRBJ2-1,CASSTQWGSGGARNEQFF
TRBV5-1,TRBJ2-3,CASSPDTDTQYF
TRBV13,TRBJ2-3,CASSFSGTSGGVTDTQYF
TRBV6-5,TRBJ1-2,CASSSLPQANYGYTF
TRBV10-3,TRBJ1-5,CAISESGGRQPQHF
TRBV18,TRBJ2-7,CASSLGPTGTGASYEQYF
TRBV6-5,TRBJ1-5,CASSYSSVSNQPQHF
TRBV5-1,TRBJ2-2,CASIGLNGELFF
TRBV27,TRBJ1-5,CARTARYNQPQHF
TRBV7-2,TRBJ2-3,CASSFFRGTDTQYF
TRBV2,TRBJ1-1,CASSETGENTEAFF
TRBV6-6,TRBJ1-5,CASSYADQPQHF
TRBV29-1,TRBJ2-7,CSVGRLAGGYEQYF
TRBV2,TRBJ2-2,CASSEVQANTGELFF
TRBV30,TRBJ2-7,CAWGRGSYEQYF
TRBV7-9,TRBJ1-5,CASSLQGVQPQHF
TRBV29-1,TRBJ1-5,CSVEEGQGEPQHF
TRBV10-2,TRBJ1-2,CASSESSGFYGYTF
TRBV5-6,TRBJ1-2,CASSLKIQYRPYGYTF
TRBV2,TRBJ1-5,CASSPRTDIGNQPQHF
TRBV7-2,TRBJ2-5,CASSSVAGGQGTQYF